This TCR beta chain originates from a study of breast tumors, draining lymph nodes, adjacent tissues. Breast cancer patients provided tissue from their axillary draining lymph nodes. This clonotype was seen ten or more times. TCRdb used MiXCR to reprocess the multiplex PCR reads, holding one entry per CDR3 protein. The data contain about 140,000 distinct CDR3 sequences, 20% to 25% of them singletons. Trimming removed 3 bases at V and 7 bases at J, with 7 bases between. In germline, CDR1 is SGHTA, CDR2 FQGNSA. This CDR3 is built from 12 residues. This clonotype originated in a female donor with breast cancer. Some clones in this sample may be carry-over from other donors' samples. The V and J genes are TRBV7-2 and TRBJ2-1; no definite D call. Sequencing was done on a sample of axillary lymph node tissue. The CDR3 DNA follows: TGTGCCAGCAGCTTTAGTTTGAATGAGCAGTTCTTC. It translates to CASSFSLNEQFF.